This TCR beta chain originates from a study of CD8 T cells in ankylosing spondylitis (TCRdb year 2017). Concerning the study at large: To find TCR variants linked to disease, the study profiled T cell receptor beta repertoires in ankylosing spondylitis patients and healthy donors. The whole study cohort included 85 to 120 healthy donors and roughly 24 ankylosing spondylitis patients. Samples of peripheral blood were taken, and for ankylosing spondylitis patients, synovial fluid was collected as well.

V drops 5 bases and J drops 6 bases, leaving 11 bases in between. Spanning cysteine to phenylalanine, the CDR3 consists of 13 amino acids. Only CDR3 DNA is held: 39 bases, read in frame from base 1. General findings and caveats noted by the study authors: A TCR beta motif of several highly homologous amino acid variants appeared characteristic of blood from ankylosing spondylitis patients. The disease-linked clones were reported as significantly enriched in matched synovial fluid samples from ankylosing spondylitis patients. Some of the motif variants had been reported before in the synovial fluid and blood of reactive arthritis patients, a finding that suggests common disease-initiation mechanisms. A CD8+ phenotype was shown by the disease-linked clones, which were found at relatively low frequencies in peripheral blood.

This clonotype occurred many times. What this receptor recognizes is not known. No per-base quality is available; no much larger clone lies one base away. The sequencer was an Illumina HiSeq 2500. TCR beta libraries were prepared by quantitative 5'-RACE with molecular barcodes. The paper's data handling went like this. A new computational method, built on a probabilistic model of VDJ rearrangement, was used to identify disease-linked TCR variants. TCRdb handled the public reads itself, with Q25 trimming in fastp and clone calling in MiXCR, and kept productive beta chains. All rows with the same CDR3 protein become a single entry with the most common DNA and genes. TCRdb's processing, not the study's, gives the V and J calls here. The sample contains 250,000 to 300,000 distinct CDR3 sequences, 20% of them found a single time. The top ten hold less than 9.5% of the sample.

The sequencing input was blood, either unsorted or a sorted T cell fraction (not recorded which). The rearranged chain carries TRBV12-3 or TRBV12-4 and TRBJ2-1; TRBD1 is possibly the D segment (6 matching bases). The source is a male donor with ankylosing spondylitis or in good health (not recorded which). The CDR3 loop reads CASSTDSGNEQFF. The DNA is TGTGCCAGCAGTACGGACAGTGGCAATGAGCAGTTCTTC.